This entry is about one T cell receptor (beta chain). The antigen is unknown. The CDR3 totals 17 residues. The V gene's germline CDR1 is LNHNV and CDR2 YYDKDF (reference sequence). Trimming removed 0 bases from V and 6 bases from J; junction bases left unmatched: 10. The data were taken from a study of shared clonotypes between healthy human individuals. Each replicate PCR on the sorted subsets used roughly 190 ng DNA (about 30,000 T cell genomes). Only in-frame clones appear in the TCRdb table, and some are missing; sequencing was by immunoSEQ multiplex PCR. Seen here are about 1,500,000 clones, 95% to 97% observed once, and the top ten hold roughly 1.2%. Study findings and constraints: The four-donor shared clonotypes exceeded non-shared clonotypes in generation probability, with non-shared ones scoring lower. Owing to a small donor count, the genetic and exposure-history diversity represented was limited.

The sequenced material came from naive CD4+ T cells sorted from blood. Subset indicated: CD45RA+ positively selected. V and J are TRBV15 and TRBJ2-2; 7 bases agree with TRBD2. This sequence was found in a man aged 25-45 years in good health. The CDR3 region is CATSRDRSSGQPGELFF. The CDR3 nucleotides are TGTGCCACCAGCAGAGATAGGAGTAGCGGGCAACCCGGGGAGCTGTTTTTT.